This T cell receptor (beta chain) emerged from a study of T cell changes during pregnancy in multiple sclerosis. The V segment lost 4 bases and the J segment 4 bases; nucleotides outside the gene matches: 2. The germline V gene encodes CDR1 SQVTM and CDR2 ANQGSEA. There are 12 residues in the CDR3. Here immunoSEQ multiplex PCR was the method, and the copy in TCRdb shows in-frame clones only, minus some. The data hold 65,000 to 85,000 clones, with 90% to 95% observed a single time. This receptor was identified in a female donor in good health, enrolled as a control in a pregnancy study. This rearrangement joins TRBV29-1 to TRBJ2-7; 9 bases align to TRBD1. Sample: peripheral blood, taken in the second trimester of pregnancy. The CDR3 region is CSVGDREYEQYF. As DNA, the CDR3 is TGCAGCGTTGGGGACAGGGAGTACGAGCAGTACTTC.